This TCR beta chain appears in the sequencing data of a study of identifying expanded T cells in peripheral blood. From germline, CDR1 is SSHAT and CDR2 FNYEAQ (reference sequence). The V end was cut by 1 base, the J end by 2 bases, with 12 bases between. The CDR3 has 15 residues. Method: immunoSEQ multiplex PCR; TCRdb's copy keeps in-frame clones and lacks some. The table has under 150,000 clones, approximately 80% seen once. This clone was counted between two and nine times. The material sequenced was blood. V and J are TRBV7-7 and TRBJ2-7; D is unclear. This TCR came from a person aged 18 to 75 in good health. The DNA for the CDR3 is TGTGCCAGCAGCTTAGGGGTCGGAACAACCTACGAGCAGTACTTC. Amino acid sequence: CASSLGVGTTYEQYF.